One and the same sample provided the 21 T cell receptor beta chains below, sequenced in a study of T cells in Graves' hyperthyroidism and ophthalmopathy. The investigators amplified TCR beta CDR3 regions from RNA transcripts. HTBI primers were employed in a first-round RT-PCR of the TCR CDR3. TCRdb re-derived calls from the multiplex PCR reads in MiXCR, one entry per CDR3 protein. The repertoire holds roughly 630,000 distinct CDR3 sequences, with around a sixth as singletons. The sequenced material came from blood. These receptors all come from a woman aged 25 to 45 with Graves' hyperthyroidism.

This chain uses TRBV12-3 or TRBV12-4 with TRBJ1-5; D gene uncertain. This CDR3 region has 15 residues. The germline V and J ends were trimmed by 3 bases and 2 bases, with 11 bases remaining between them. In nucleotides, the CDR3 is TGTGCCAGCAGTTTGTATCAGGAGGGCAATCAGCCCCAGCATTTT. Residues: CASSLYQEGNQPQHF.

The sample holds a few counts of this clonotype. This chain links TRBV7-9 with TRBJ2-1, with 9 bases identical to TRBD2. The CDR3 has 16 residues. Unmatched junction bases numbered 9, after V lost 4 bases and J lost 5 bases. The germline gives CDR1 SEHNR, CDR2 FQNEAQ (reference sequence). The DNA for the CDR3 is TGTGCCAGCAGCTCTTTAGCGGGAGCGGGTCACAATGAGCAGTTCTTC. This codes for CASSSLAGAGHNEQFF.

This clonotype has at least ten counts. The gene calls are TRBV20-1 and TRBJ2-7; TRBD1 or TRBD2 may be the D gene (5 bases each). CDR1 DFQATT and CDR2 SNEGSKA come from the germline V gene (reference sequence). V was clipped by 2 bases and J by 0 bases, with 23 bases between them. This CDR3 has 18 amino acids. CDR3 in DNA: TGCAGTGCTAGAATGCCCCTCTCCCGGGGCCTGGGCTCCTACGAGCAGTACTTC. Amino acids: CSARMPLSRGLGSYEQYF.

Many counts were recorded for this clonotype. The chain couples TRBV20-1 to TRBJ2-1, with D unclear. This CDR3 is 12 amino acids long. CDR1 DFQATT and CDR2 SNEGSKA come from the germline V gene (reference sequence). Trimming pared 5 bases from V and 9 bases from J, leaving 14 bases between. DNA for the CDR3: TGCAGTGCTCCCGAAACGGACGGTGAGCAGTTCTTC. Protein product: CSAPETDGEQFF.

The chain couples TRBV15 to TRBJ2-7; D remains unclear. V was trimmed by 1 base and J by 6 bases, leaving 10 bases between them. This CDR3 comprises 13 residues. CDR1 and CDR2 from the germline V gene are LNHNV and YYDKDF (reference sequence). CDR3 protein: CATSRVEVPEQYF. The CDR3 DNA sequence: TGTGCCACCAGCAGAGTTGAGGTACCCGAGCAGTACTTC.

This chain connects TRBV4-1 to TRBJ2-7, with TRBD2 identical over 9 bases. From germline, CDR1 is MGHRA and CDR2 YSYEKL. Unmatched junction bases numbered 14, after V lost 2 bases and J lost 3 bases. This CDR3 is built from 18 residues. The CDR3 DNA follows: TGCGCCAGCAGCCAAAGCCGAGACTCGGCGGGAGGGTACTACGAGCAGTACTTC. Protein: CASSQSRDSAGGYYEQYF.

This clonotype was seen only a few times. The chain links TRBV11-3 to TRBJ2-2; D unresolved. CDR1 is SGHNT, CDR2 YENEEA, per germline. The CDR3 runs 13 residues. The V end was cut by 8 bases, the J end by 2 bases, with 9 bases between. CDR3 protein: CASSIPNTGELFF. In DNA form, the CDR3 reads TGTGCCAGCTCCATCCCTAACACCGGGGAGCTGTTTTTT.

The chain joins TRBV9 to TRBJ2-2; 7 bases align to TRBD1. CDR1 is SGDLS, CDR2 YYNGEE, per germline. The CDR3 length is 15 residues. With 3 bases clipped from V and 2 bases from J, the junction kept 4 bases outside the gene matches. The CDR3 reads CASSAGQANTGELFF. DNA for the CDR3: TGTGCCAGCAGCGCCGGACAGGCAAACACCGGGGAGCTGTTTTTT.

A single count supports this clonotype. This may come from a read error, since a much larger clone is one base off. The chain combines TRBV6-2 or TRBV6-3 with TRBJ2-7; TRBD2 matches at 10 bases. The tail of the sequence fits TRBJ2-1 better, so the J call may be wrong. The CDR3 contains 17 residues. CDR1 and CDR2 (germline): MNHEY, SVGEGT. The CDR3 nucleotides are TGTGCCAGCAGAGGACTAGCGGCCCCTGCCCCTATCTACGAGCAGTTCTTC. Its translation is CASRGLAAPAPIYEQFF.

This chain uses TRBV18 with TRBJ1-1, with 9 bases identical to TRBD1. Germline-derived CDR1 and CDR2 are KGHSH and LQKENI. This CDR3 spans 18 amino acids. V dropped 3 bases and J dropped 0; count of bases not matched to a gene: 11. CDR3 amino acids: CASSPKQGAPLMNTEAFF. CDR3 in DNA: TGTGCCAGCTCACCGAAACAGGGGGCCCCTCTTATGAACACTGAAGCTTTCTTT.

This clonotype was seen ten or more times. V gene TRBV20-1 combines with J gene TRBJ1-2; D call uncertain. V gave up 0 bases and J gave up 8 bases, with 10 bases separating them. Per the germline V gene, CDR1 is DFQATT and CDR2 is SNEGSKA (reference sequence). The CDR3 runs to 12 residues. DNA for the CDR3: TGCAGTGCTAGAGATGCGGGTCGGGGCTACACCTTC. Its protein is CSARDAGRGYTF.

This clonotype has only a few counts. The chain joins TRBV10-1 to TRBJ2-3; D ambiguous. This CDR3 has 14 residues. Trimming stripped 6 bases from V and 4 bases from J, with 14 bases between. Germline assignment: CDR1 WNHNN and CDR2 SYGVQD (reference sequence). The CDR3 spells CASSSQFIADTQYF. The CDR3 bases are TGCGCCAGCAGCTCTCAGTTCATCGCAGATACGCAGTATTTT.

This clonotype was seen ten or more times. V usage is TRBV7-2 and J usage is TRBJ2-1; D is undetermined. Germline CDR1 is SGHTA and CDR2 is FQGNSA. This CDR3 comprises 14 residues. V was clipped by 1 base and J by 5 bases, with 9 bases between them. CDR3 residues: CASSLVRQDNEQFF. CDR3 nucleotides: TGTGCCAGCAGCTTAGTGAGGCAGGACAATGAGCAGTTCTTC. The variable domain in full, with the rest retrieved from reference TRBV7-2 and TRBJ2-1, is GAGVSQSPSNKVTEKGKDVELRCDPISGHTALYWYRQSLGQGLEFLIYFQGNSAPDKSGLPSDRFSAERTGGSVSTLTIQRTQQEDSAVYLCASSLVRQDNEQFFGPGTRLTVL.

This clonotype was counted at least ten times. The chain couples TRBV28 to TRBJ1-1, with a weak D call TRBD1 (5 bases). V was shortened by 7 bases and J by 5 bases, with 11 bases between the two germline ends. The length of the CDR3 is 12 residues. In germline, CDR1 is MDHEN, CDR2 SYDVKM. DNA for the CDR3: TGTGCCAGCACGAGAGACAGAACTGAAGCTTTCTTT. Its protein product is CASTRDRTEAFF.

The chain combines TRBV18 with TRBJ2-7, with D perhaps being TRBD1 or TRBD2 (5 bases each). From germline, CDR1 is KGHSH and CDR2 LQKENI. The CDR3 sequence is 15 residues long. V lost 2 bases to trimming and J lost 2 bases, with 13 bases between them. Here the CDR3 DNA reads TGTGCCAGCTCACCAGCCGGGGCATCACCCTACGAGCAGTACTTC. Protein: CASSPAGASPYEQYF.

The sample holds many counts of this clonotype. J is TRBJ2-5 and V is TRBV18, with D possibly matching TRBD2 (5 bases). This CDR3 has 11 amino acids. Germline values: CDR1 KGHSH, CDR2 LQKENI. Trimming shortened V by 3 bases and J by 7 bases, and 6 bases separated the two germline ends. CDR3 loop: CASSPEGTQYF. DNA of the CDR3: TGTGCCAGCTCACCCGAGGGGACCCAGTACTTC. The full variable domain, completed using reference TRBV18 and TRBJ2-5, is NAGVMQNPRHLVRRRGQEARLRCSPMKGHSHVYWYRQLPEEGLKFMVYLQKENIIDESGMPKERFSAEFPKEGPSILRIQQVVRGDSAAYFCASSPEGTQYFGPGTRLLVL.

The CDR3, as DNA: TGTGCCAGCAGCCAATACGCTTCGTACGAGCAGTACTTC. Translated: CASSQYASYEQYF. This chain uses TRBV4-2 with TRBJ2-7; D is unresolved. Deletions cut 2 bases from V and 4 bases from J, with 9 bases between. From germline, CDR1 is LGHNA and CDR2 YNFKEQ. The CDR3 spans 13 residues.

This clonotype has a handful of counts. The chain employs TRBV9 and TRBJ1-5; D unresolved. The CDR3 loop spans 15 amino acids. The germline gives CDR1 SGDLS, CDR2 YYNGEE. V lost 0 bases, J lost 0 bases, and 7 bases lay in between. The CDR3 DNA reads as TGTGCCAGCAGCGTAGGGCCCGATAGCAATCAGCCCCAGCATTTT. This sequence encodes CASSVGPDSNQPQHF.

CDR3 nucleotide sequence: TGCAGTGCTAGAGTTGGGACAGGGTGGGCCATTCAGTACTTC. This encodes CSARVGTGWAIQYF. J is TRBJ2-4 and V is TRBV20-1; 9 bases are shared with TRBD1. CDR3 length equals 14 residues. The V gene's germline CDR1 is DFQATT and CDR2 SNEGSKA (reference sequence). V was clipped by 1 base and J by 9 bases; unmatched bases: 7.

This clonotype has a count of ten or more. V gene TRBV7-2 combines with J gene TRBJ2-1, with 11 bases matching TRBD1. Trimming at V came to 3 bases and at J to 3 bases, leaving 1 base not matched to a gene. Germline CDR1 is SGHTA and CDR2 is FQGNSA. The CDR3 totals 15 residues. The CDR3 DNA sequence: TGTGCCAGCAGCTTGGACAGGGGGCACTACAATGAGCAGTTCTTC. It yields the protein CASSLDRGHYNEQFF. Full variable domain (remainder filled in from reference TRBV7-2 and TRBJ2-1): GAGVSQSPSNKVTEKGKDVELRCDPISGHTALYWYRQSLGQGLEFLIYFQGNSAPDKSGLPSDRFSAERTGGSVSTLTIQRTQQEDSAVYLCASSLDRGHYNEQFFGPGTRLTVL.

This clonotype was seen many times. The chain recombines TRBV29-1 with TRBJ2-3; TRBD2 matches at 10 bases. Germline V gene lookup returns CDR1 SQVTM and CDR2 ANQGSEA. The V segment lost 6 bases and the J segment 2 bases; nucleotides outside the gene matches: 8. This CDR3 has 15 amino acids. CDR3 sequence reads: CSVAGTSDITDTQYF. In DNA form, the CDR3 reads TGCAGCGTCGCCGGGACTAGCGATATCACAGATACGCAGTATTTT.